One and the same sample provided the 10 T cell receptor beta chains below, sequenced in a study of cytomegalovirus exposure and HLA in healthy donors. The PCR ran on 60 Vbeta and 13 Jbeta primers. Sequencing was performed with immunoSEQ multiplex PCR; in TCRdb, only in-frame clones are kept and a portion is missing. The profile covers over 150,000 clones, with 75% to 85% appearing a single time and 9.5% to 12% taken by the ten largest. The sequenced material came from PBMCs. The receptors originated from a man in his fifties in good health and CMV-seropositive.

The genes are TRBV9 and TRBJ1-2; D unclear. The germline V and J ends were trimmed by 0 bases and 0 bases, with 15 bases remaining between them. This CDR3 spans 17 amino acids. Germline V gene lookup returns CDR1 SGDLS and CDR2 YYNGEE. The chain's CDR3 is CASSVGSRGRANYGYTF. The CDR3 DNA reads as TGTGCCAGCAGCGTAGGTTCGCGGGGTAGAGCTAACTATGGCTACACCTTC.

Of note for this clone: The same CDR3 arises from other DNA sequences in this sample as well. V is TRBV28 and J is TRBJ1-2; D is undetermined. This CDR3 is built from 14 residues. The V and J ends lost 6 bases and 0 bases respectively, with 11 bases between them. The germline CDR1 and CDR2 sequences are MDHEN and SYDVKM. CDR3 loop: CASRRGGANYGYTF. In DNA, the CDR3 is TGTGCCAGCAGACGAGGCGGGGCTAACTATGGCTACACCTTC.

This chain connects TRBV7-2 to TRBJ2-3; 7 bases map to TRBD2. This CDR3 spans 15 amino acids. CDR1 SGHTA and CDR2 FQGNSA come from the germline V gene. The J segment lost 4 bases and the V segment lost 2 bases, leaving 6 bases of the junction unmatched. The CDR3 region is CASSLTAGDPDTQYF. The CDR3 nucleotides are TGTGCCAGCAGCTTAACCGCGGGAGACCCAGATACGCAGTATTTT.

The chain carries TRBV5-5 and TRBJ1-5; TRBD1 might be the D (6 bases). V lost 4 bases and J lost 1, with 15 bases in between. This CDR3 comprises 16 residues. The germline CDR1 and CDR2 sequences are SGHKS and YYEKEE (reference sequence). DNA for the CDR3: TGTGCCAGCAGCAAGGACTTGGGGGCAAGCAATCAGCCCCAGCATTTT. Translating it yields CASSKDLGASNQPQHF.

The CDR3 nucleotides are TGCGCCAGCAGACGAGAAGCGGGGGCGGTGGGGAAGACCCAGTACTTC. This encodes CASRREAGAVGKTQYF. The V gene is TRBV5-1, the J gene TRBJ2-5; 8 nucleotides line up with TRBD2. The CDR3 is 16 residues long. J was trimmed by 6 bases and V by 5 bases; bases with no gene match: 15. Looked up from germline, CDR1 is SGHRS and CDR2 is YFSETQ. The complete variable domain, with remaining parts taken from reference TRBV5-1 and TRBJ2-5, reads KAGVTQTPRYLIKTRGQQVTLSCSPISGHRSVSWYQQTPGQGLQFLFEYFSETQRNKGNFPGRFSGRQFSNSRSEMNVSTLELGDSALYLCASRREAGAVGKTQYFGPGTRLLVL.

The CDR3 sequence is CASSLASQGNQPQHF. The DNA for the CDR3 is TGTGCCAGCAGCTTAGCGTCACAGGGGAATCAGCCCCAGCATTTT. The gene calls are TRBV7-6 and TRBJ1-5; 7 nucleotides align to TRBD1. The CDR3 is made up of 15 amino acids. The germline CDR1 and CDR2 sequences are SGHVS and FNYEAQ. The V segment lost 0 bases and the J segment 4 bases; nucleotides outside the gene matches: 3.

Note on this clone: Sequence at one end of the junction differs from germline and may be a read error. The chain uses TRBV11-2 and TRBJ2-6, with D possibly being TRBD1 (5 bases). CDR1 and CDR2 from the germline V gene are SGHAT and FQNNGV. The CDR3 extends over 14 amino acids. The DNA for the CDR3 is TGTGCCAGCAGCGAAGGCTCTGGGGCCAACGGCCTGACTTTC. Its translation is CASSEGSGANGLTF.

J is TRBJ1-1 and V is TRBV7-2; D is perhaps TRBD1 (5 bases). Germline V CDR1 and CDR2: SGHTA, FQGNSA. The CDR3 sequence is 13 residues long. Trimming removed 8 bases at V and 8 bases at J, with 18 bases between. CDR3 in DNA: TGTGCCAGCCGCAGCAGGGCCCCCGCGGAAGCTTTCTTT. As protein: CASRSRAPAEAFF.

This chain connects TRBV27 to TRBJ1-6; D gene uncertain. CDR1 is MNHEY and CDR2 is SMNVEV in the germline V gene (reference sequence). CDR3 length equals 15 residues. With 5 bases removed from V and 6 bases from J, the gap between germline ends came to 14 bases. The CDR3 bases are TGTGCCAGCAGTCTATGGTCTAGTAGTAATTCACCCCTCCACTTT. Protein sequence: CASSLWSSSNSPLHF.

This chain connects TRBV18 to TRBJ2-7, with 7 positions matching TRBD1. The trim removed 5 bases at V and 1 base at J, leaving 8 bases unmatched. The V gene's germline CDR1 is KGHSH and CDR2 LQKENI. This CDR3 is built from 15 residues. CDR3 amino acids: CASSSTGPLSYEQYF. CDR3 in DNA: TGTGCCAGCTCATCGACAGGGCCTTTGTCCTACGAGCAGTACTTC.